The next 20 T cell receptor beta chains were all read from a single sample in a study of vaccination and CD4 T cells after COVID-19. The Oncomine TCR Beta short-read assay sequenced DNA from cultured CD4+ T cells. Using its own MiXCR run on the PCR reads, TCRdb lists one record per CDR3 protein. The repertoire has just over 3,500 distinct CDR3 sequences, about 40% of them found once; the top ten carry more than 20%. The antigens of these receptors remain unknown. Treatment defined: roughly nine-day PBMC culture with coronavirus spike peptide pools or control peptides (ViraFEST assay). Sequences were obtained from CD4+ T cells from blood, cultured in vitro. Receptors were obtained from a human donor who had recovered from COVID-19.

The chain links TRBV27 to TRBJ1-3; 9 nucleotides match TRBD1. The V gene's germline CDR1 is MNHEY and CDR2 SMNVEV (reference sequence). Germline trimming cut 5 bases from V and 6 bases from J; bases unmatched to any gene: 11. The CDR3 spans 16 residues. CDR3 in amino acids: CASSSSTGGSSNTIYF. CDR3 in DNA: TGTGCCAGCAGTAGCTCTACAGGGGGCAGCTCAAACACCATATATTTT.

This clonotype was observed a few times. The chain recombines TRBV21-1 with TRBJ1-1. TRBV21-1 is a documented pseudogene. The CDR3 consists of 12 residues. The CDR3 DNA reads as TGTGCCAGCAGCAAACAGAACACTGAAGCTTTCTTT. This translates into CASSKQNTEAFF.

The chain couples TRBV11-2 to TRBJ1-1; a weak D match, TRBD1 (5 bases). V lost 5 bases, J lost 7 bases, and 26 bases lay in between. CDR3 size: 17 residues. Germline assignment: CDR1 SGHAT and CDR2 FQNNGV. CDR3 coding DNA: TGTGCCAGCAGCGGCTTGGCGCCAGGGATGAACACTGATGAAGCTTTCTTT. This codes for CASSGLAPGMNTDEAFF.

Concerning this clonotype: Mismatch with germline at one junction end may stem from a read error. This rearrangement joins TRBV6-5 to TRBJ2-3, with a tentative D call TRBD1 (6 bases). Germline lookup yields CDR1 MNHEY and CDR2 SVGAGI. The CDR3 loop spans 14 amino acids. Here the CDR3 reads CASSYRDGPDTQYF. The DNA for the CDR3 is TGTGCCAGTAGTTACAGGGACGGGCCCGATACGCAGTATTTT.

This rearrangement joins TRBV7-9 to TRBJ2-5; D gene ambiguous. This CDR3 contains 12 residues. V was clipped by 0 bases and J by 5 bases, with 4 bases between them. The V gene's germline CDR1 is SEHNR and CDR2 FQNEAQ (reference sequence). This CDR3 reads CASSLAQETQYF. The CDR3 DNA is TGTGCCAGCAGCTTAGCACAGGAGACCCAGTACTTC.

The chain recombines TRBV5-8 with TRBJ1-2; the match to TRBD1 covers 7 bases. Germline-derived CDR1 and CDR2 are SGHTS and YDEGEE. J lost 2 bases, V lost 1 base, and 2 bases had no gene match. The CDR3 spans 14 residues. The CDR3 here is CASSLRGQNYGYTF. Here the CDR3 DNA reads TGTGCCAGCAGCTTGAGGGGACAGAACTATGGCTACACCTTC.

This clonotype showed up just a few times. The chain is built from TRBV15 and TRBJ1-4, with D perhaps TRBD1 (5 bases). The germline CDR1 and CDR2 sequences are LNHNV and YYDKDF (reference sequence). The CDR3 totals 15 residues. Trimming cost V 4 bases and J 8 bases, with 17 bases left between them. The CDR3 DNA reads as TGTGCCACCAGCACCCAGACTTGGGGCAAGGAAAAACTGTTTTTT. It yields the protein CATSTQTWGKEKLFF.

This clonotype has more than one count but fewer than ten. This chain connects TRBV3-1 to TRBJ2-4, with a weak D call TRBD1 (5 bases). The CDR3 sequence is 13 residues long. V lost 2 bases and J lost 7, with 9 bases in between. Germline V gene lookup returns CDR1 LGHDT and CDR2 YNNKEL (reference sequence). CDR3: CASSQRAGNIQYF. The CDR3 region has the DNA TGTGCCAGCAGCCAACGGGCAGGGAACATTCAGTACTTC.

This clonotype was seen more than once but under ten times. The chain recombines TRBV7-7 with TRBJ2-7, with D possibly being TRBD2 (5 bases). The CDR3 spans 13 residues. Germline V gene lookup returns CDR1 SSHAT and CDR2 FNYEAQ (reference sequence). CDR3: CASSRGGVGEQYF. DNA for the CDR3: TGTGCTAGCTCCCGGGGTGGAGTGGGCGAGCAGTACTTC.

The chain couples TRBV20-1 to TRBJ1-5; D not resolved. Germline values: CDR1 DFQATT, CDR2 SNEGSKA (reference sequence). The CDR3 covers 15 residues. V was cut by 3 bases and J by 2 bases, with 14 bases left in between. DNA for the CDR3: TGCAGTGCTAGGGTCTCCGGTACACGCAATCAGCCCCAGCATTTT. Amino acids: CSARVSGTRNQPQHF.

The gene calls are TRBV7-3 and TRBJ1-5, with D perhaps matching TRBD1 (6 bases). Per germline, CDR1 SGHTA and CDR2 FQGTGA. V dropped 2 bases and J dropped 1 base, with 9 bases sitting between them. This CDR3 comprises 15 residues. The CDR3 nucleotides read TGTGCCAGCAGCTTATCAGGGGTCAGCAATCAGCCCCAGCATTTT. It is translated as CASSLSGVSNQPQHF. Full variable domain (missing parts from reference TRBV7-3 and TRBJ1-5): GAGVSQTPSNKVTEKGKYVELRCDPISGHTALYWYRQSLGQGPEFLIYFQGTGAADDSGLPNDRFFAVRPEGSVSTLKIQRTERGDSAVYLCASSLSGVSNQPQHFGDGTRLSIL.

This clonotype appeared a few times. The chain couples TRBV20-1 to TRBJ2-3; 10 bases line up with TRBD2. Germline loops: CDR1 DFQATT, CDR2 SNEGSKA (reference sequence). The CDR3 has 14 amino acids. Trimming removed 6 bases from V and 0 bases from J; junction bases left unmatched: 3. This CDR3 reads CSASGLASTDTQYF. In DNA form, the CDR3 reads TGCAGTGCCTCGGGACTAGCGAGCACAGATACGCAGTATTTT.

The chain's CDR3 is CASLHRGPSEQYF. DNA for the CDR3: TGTGCCAGCCTCCACAGGGGTCCTAGCGAGCAGTACTTC. The chain uses TRBV6-1 and TRBJ2-7; 7 nucleotides align to TRBD1. V was clipped by 8 bases and J by 6 bases; unmatched bases: 10. This CDR3 is built from 13 residues. Germline CDR1 reads MNHNS; CDR2 reads SASEGT.

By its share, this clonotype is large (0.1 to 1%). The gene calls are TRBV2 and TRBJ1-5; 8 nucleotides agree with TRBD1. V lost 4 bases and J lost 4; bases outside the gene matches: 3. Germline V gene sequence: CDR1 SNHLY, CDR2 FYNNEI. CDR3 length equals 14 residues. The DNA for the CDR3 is TGTGCCAGCAGTGGACAGGGGTGGAATCAGCCCCAGCATTTT. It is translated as CASSGQGWNQPQHF.

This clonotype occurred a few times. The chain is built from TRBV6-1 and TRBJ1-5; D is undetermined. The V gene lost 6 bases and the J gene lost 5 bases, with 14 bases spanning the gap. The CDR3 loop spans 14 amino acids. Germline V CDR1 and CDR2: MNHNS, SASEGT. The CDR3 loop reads CASSMEGRDQPQHF. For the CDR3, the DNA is TGTGCCAGCAGCATGGAGGGCCGCGATCAGCCCCAGCATTTT.

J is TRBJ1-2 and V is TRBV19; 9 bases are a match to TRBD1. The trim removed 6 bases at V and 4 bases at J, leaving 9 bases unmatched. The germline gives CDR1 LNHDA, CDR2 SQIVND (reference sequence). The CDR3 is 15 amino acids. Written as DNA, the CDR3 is TGTGCCAGTAGGTCTGCCGGGACAGGGAGCTATGGCTACACCTTC. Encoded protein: CASRSAGTGSYGYTF.

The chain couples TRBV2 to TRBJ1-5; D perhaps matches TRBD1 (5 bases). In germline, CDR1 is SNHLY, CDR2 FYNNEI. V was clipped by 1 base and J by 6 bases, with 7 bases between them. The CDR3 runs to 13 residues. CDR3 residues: CASSEEGSQPQHF. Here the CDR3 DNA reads TGTGCCAGCAGTGAAGAGGGGAGTCAGCCCCAGCATTTT.

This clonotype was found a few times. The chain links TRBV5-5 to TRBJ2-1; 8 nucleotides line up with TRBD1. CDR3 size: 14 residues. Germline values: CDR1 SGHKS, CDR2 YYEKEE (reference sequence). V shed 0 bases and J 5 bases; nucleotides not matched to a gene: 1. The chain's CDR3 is CASSLEDRDNEQFF. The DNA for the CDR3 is TGTGCCAGCAGCTTGGAGGACAGGGACAATGAGCAGTTCTTC. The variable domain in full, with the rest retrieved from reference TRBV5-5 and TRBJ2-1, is DAGVTQSPTHLIKTRGQQVTLRCSPISGHKSVSWYQQVLGQGPQFIFQYYEKEERGRGNFPDRFSARQFPNYSSELNVNALLLGDSALYLCASSLEDRDNEQFFGPGTRLTVL.

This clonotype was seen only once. CDR3 nucleotides: TGTGCCAGCAGTAAGAATACAGGGAAAGAGACCCAGTACTTC. This gives the protein CASSKNTGKETQYF. The rearrangement uses TRBV2 and TRBJ2-5; perhaps TRBD1 as D (6 bases). V was pared by 5 bases and J by 3 bases, with 13 bases between. CDR1 SNHLY and CDR2 FYNNEI come from the germline V gene. CDR3 length equals 14 residues.

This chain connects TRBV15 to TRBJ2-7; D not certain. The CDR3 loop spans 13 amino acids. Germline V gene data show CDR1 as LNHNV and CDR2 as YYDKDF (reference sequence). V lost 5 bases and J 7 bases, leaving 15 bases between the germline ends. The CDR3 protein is CATSAQSDLEQYF. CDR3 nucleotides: TGTGCCACCAGCGCCCAGTCAGACCTTGAGCAGTACTTC.